This TCR beta chain originates from a study of cytomegalovirus exposure and HLA in healthy donors. The CDR3 contains 13 residues. Germline CDR1 SEHNR, CDR2 FQNEAQ (reference sequence). The germline V and J ends were trimmed by 8 bases and 7 bases, with 17 bases remaining between them. This clone was observed a single time. Sequencing used immunoSEQ multiplex PCR; TCRdb keeps in-frame clones, though not all of them. The sample yields roughly 80,000 clones, approximately 90% seen once. The sequenced material came from PBMCs. This clonotype was sampled from a man in his thirties or forties in good health and CMV-seronegative. This rearrangement joins TRBV7-9 to TRBJ1-1, with D perhaps matching TRBD1 (6 bases). CDR3 residues: CASGGAGANEAFF. CDR3 nucleotide sequence: TGTGCCAGCGGGGGGGCAGGGGCCAATGAAGCTTTCTTT.